This entry lists 13 T cell receptor beta chains sequenced from one sample in a study of early T cells in non-severe SARS-CoV-2 infection. TCRdb recomputed calls from the 5' RACE reads with MiXCR, one row per CDR3 protein. This sample yields 38,000 or so distinct CDR3 sequences, of which roughly 4.4% are seen a single time; around 16% belongs to the top ten. Sequencing was performed on whole blood. All receptors come from an adult who was a healthcare worker with PCR-confirmed SARS-CoV-2 infection or an uninfected control (not recorded which).

The table lists this clonotype with many counts. The chain recombines TRBV20-1 with TRBJ2-1; TRBD2 matches at 7 bases. Germline V gives CDR1 DFQATT, CDR2 SNEGSKA (reference sequence). Germline trimming cut 1 base from V and 8 bases from J; bases unmatched to any gene: 17. CDR3 length: 17 amino acids. The CDR3 region has the DNA TGCAGTGCTAGAGGATCCTCTGGCGGGGGATTCGGGGATGAGCAGTTCTTC. Amino acid sequence: CSARGSSGGGFGDEQFF.

This clonotype was detected only a few times. V usage is TRBV14 and J usage is TRBJ1-1, with D perhaps matching TRBD1 (6 bases). This CDR3 has 14 amino acids. V was clipped by 4 bases and J by 4 bases, with 13 bases between them. Germline-derived CDR1 and CDR2 are SGHDN and FVKESK. CDR3 nucleotide sequence: TGTGCCAGCAGCCTCCTGACAGGCCCCACTGAAGCTTTCTTT. Amino acids: CASSLLTGPTEAFF.

A few counts support this clonotype. This chain connects TRBV4-1 to TRBJ2-3, with no clear D. The V and J ends lost 1 base and 2 bases respectively, with 7 bases between them. CDR3 length equals 14 residues. Germline assignment: CDR1 MGHRA and CDR2 YSYEKL. The CDR3 DNA reads TGCGCCAGCAGCCAAGGCGCGTACACAGATACGCAGTATTTT. Translated, it gives CASSQGAYTDTQYF.

This clonotype has at least ten counts. The V gene is TRBV10-3, the J gene TRBJ2-7, with D perhaps matching TRBD1 (5 bases). Trimming removed 4 bases at V and 6 bases at J, with 7 bases between. This CDR3 spans 11 amino acids. Germline-derived CDR1 and CDR2 are ENHRY and SYGVKD. CDR3 protein: CAISAGSEQYF. DNA for the CDR3: TGTGCCATCAGTGCAGGGTCCGAGCAGTACTTC.

This clonotype showed up many times. The chain carries TRBV7-6 and TRBJ2-6; D might be TRBD2 (6 bases). Germline values: CDR1 SGHVS, CDR2 FNYEAQ. The CDR3 spans 16 residues. The V end lost 4 bases, the J end lost 0 bases, and 10 bases lay between the germline ends. The DNA of the CDR3 is TGTGCCAGCAGCTCCCGGGGGAGCTCTGGGGCCAACGTCCTGACTTTC. Its translation: CASSSRGSSGANVLTF.

The V gene is TRBV7-9, the J gene TRBJ1-2; TRBD1 aligns across 9 bases. Per the germline V gene, CDR1 is SEHNR and CDR2 is FQNEAQ (reference sequence). V gave up 5 bases and J gave up 6 bases; unmatched junction bases: 4. CDR3 size: 13 residues. The DNA for the CDR3 is TGTGCCAGCAGCCGGGACAGGGTGAATGGCTACACCTTC. It specifies CASSRDRVNGYTF.

The table lists this clonotype with many counts. The J gene is TRBJ2-3, the V gene TRBV7-6, with D perhaps TRBD2 (5 bases). The CDR3 runs to 13 residues. V was clipped by 5 bases and J by 4 bases, with 10 bases between them. CDR1 and CDR2 (germline): SGHVS, FNYEAQ. CDR3 in DNA: TGTGCCAGCAGCCCGGGATATTCAGATACGCAGTATTTT. Its protein is CASSPGYSDTQYF.

Many counts were recorded for this clonotype. This rearrangement joins TRBV20-1 to TRBJ2-1; D is possibly TRBD2 (6 bases). This CDR3 region has 14 residues. The germline gives CDR1 DFQATT, CDR2 SNEGSKA (reference sequence). Trimming pared 5 bases from V and 5 bases from J, leaving 16 bases between. As DNA, the CDR3 is TGCAGTGCTTCCGGGACTGCAGTAGACAATGAGCAGTTCTTC. Its protein is CSASGTAVDNEQFF.

This clonotype occurred many times. The J gene is TRBJ2-2, the V gene TRBV11-2; D unclear. Deletions cut 2 bases from V and 4 bases from J, with 5 bases between. The CDR3 totals 13 residues. Germline V gives CDR1 SGHAT, CDR2 FQNNGV. Here the CDR3 reads CASSLLSTGELFF. CDR3 sequence (DNA): TGTGCCAGCAGCTTATTGAGCACCGGGGAGCTGTTTTTT.

In this sample, this clonotype turned up many times. The CDR3 reads CSASSRRGGSTDTQYF. The CDR3 coding sequence is TGCAGTGCTAGCTCAAGACGTGGCGGGAGCACAGATACGCAGTATTTT. J is TRBJ2-3 and V is TRBV20-1; D might be TRBD2 (5 bases). V was pared by 3 bases and J by 0 bases, with 16 bases between. The CDR3 consists of 16 residues. Germline V gene sequence: CDR1 DFQATT, CDR2 SNEGSKA (reference sequence).

V is TRBV5-4 and J is TRBJ2-3, with TRBD1 matching over 7 bases. There are 14 residues in the CDR3. Germline V gene data show CDR1 as SGHNT and CDR2 as YYREEE (reference sequence). V was pared by 4 bases and J by 6 bases, with 8 bases of the junction left unmatched. CDR3 sequence: CASSNLGGRDTQYF. Here the CDR3 DNA reads TGTGCCAGCAGCAATCTAGGGGGCCGGGATACGCAGTATTTT.

This clonotype was seen ten or more times. This sequence joins TRBV29-1 and TRBJ2-5; TRBD1 agrees at 8 bases. V was clipped by 3 bases and J by 3 bases; unmatched bases: 0. The CDR3 runs 12 residues. The germline CDR1 and CDR2 sequences are SQVTM and ANQGSEA. The CDR3 region has the DNA TGCAGCGTTGAGGACAGGGAAGAGACCCAGTACTTC. Its translation: CSVEDREETQYF.

This clonotype was seen repeatedly, ten times or more. The chain is built from TRBV7-2 and TRBJ1-2; D is possibly TRBD1 (5 bases). CDR1 and CDR2 from the germline V gene are SGHTA and FQGNSA. CDR3 length equals 16 residues. With 5 bases removed from V and 5 bases from J, the gap between germline ends came to 21 bases. The CDR3 DNA is TGTGCCAGCAGCCCCACCAGCAGGGTTCGAGAATATGGCTACACCTTC. It codes for CASSPTSRVREYGYTF.